This passage covers 12 T cell receptor beta chains from one sample sequenced in a study of T cell clonality in common variable immunodeficiency. Assay used: immunoSEQ multiplex PCR; TCRdb lists only in-frame clones, some missing. The sample contains approximately 34,000 clones, none of them singletons. Sequencing used peripheral blood mononuclear cells. All receptors derive from a person aged 18 to 75 in good health.

Ten or more counts support this clone. The read comes to an end 3 residues before the CDR3 does, leaving the germline J gene to fill in the end. This sequence joins TRBV18 and TRBJ1-5, with D possibly matching TRBD1 (6 bases). The V gene lost 4 bases and the J gene lost 5 bases, with 12 bases spanning the gap. Germline assignment: CDR1 KGHSH and CDR2 LQKENI. The CDR3 runs to 14 residues. The CDR3 sequence: CASSLTGPDQPQHF. CDR3 DNA (partial): TGTGCCAGCTCACTGACAGGTCCTGATCAGCCC.

The table lists this clone with many counts. The covered CDR3 bases are TGCAGTGCTGGGCCCCAAACCAGGGGTTCATACAATGAG. This gives the protein CSAGPQTRGSYNE. The CDR3 in its entirety is CSAGPQTRGSYNEQFF. The chain uses TRBV20-1 and TRBJ2-1; maybe TRBD1 (6 bases). With the read ending 3 residues before the CDR3 end, the germline J gene is used to fill in that end. The germline V gene encodes CDR1 DFQATT and CDR2 SNEGSKA (reference sequence). Trimming took 5 bases from V and 4 from J, leaving 21 bases between them. The CDR3 is made up of 16 amino acids.

This clone was detected many times. CDR3 amino acids: CASSPRIDISFYEQYF. CDR3 DNA (partial): TGTGCCAGCAGCCCACGAATCGACATTTCGTTCTACGAG. The rearrangement joins TRBV7-8 to TRBJ2-7; D ambiguous. Read coverage stops 3 residues before the CDR3 terminus; the germline J gene supplies the remainder. This CDR3 is built from 16 residues. The V end lost 5 bases, the J end lost 3 bases, and 20 bases lay between the germline ends. CDR1 SGHVS and CDR2 FQNEAQ come from the germline V gene.

In the case of this clone: The DNA ends 3 residues before the CDR3 does, and the rest of the CDR3 is filled in from the germline J gene. This chain links TRBV2 with TRBJ1-1, with D possibly matching TRBD1 (5 bases). CDR3 length: 14 amino acids. Germline CDR1 reads SNHLY; CDR2 reads FYNNEI. V was shortened by 0 bases and J by 6 bases, with 11 bases between the two germline ends. CDR3 DNA (partial): TGTGCCAGCAGTGAAGCGGGGGGGAGCCCTGAA. As protein: CASSEAGGSPE. The whole CDR3 reads CASSEAGGSPEAFF.

This clone was detected many times. The read halts 3 residues ahead of the CDR3 end, with the missing end drawn from the germline J gene. The chain is built from TRBV20-1 and TRBJ2-1; the match to TRBD2 covers 8 bases. The length of the CDR3 is 13 residues. Germline loops: CDR1 DFQATT, CDR2 SNEGSKA (reference sequence). Unmatched junction bases numbered 7, after V lost 5 bases and J lost 7 bases. CDR3 protein: CSAHGGGQNEQFF. The part of the CDR3 DNA that was read is TGCAGTGCTCACGGGGGGGGGCAGAATGAG.

In this sample, this clone turned up many times. The observed sequence ends 3 residues before the CDR3 terminus, with the missing tail filled in from the germline J gene. V usage is TRBV12-5 and J usage is TRBJ2-3, with a possible D match to TRBD1 (6 bases). Germline CDR1 is LGHNT and CDR2 is FRNRAP. The V end was cut by 5 bases, the J end by 0 bases, with 18 bases between. CDR3 length: 17 residues. The CDR3 spells CASGGHPRGPSTDTQYF. The sequenced part of the CDR3 DNA is TGTGCTAGTGGTGGGCATCCCAGGGGTCCTAGCACAGATACG.

This clone was seen at least ten times. Sequencing ends 3 residues short of the CDR3 end; the germline J gene provides the rest. The chain couples TRBV7-6 to TRBJ2-7; TRBD2 is a possible D gene (6 bases). Per the germline V gene, CDR1 is SGHVS and CDR2 is FNYEAQ. CDR3 length: 14 amino acids. V shed 1 base and J shed 2 bases, with 9 bases lying between them. CDR3 sequence reads: CASSLGDSAYEQYF. The CDR3 DNA, read in part, is TGTGCCAGCAGCTTAGGGGACTCTGCCTACGAG. The whole variable domain, remainder taken from reference TRBV7-6 and TRBJ2-7, is GAGVSQSPRYKVTKRGQDVALRCDPISGHVSLYWYRQALGQGPEFLTYFNYEAQQDKSGLPNDRFSAERPEGSISTLTIQRTEQRDSAMYRCASSLGDSAYEQYFGPGTRLTVT.

In this sample, this clone turned up many times. Germline and junction disagree at one end, which may indicate a read error. The read halts 3 residues ahead of the CDR3 end, with the missing end drawn from the germline J gene. This chain links TRBV20-1 with TRBJ1-1; D may be TRBD1 (5 bases). Germline V lookup: CDR1 DFQATT, CDR2 SNEGSKA (reference sequence). This CDR3 has 15 residues. The CDR3 DNA, read in part, is TGCAGTACTAGAGTAGGGGCGGGGGGGAACACTGAA. Protein: CSTRVGAGGNTE. The entire CDR3 is CSTRVGAGGNTEAFF.

Ten or more counts support this clone. The junction departs from the called germline gene at one end, perhaps through a read error. The read is 3 residues too short to cover the CDR3 end, so that end is filled in from the germline J gene. V and J are TRBV4-2 and TRBJ2-7, with TRBD1 identical over 9 bases. This CDR3 contains 15 residues. Germline loops: CDR1 LGHNA, CDR2 YNFKEQ. The CDR3 DNA, read in part, is TGCGCCAGCAGCCAAGAGGGACAGGGTGTCTACGAG. This translates into CASSQEGQGVYE. The CDR3 as a whole reads CASSQEGQGVYEQYF.

This clone was counted between two and nine times. The read terminates 3 residues ahead of where the CDR3 ends, so the germline J gene completes it. The chain joins TRBV7-8 to TRBJ1-1; D uncertain. Germline lookup yields CDR1 SGHVS and CDR2 FQNEAQ. V was pared by 3 bases and J by 6 bases, with 8 bases between. CDR3 length equals 12 residues. CDR3 DNA, as far as it was read: TGTGCCAGCAGCTTTAGAGAAGCTGAA. This translates into CASSFREAE. The whole CDR3 protein is CASSFREAEAFF.

This clone came up many times. CDR3 region: CATSRRDRSNSGEKLFF. Partial CDR3 DNA: TGTGCCACCAGCAGAAGGGACAGGAGCAACTCCGGAGAAAAA. The J gene is TRBJ1-4, the V gene TRBV15; 8 bases agree with TRBD1. The read finishes 3 residues shy of the CDR3 end, and the germline J gene is used to complete it. Trimming took 2 bases from V and 8 from J; bases not matched to a gene: 13. Per germline, CDR1 LNHNV and CDR2 YYDKDF (reference sequence). The CDR3 runs 17 residues.

This clone has a count of ten or more. The read terminates 3 residues ahead of where the CDR3 ends, so the germline J gene completes it. The V call is TRBV7-9, the J call TRBJ2-7; no definite D call. V shed 4 bases and J shed 2 bases, with 3 bases lying between them. The CDR3 extends over 11 amino acids. The germline CDR1 and CDR2 sequences are SEHNR and FQNEAQ (reference sequence). CDR3 sequence reads: CASSSAYEQYF. The CDR3 bases that were read are TGTGCCAGCAGCTCAGCCTACGAG.